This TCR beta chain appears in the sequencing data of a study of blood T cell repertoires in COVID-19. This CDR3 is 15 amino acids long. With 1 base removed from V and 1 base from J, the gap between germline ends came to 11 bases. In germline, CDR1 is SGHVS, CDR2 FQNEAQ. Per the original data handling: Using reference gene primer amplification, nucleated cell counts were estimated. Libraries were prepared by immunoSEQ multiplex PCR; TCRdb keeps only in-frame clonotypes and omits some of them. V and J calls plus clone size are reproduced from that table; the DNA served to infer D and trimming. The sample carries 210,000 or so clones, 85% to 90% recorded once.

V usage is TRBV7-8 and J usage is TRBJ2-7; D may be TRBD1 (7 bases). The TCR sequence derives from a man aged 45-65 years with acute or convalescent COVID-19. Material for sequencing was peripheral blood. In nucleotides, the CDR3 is TGTGCCAGCAGCTTAGTGGCAGGGGGGTCCTACGAGCAGTACTTC. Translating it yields CASSLVAGGSYEQYF.